The 13 T cell receptor beta chains listed next were all sequenced from one sample in a study of T cell responses to AZD1222 COVID-19 vaccine. Sequenced by immunoSEQ multiplex PCR; TCRdb stores in-frame clones only, minus some. The sample totals around 150,000 clones. Specimen: peripheral blood. The origin of the receptors is an adult in good health.

This sequence joins TRBV18 and TRBJ1-2, with TRBD1 identical over 8 bases. The germline CDR1 and CDR2 sequences are KGHSH and LQKENI. This CDR3 has 16 amino acids. V shed 4 bases, J shed 4 bases, and the junction held 11 bases outside the gene matches. This chain's CDR3 is CASSQSGAGGSYGYTF. CDR3 DNA sequence: TGTGCCAGCTCACAATCAGGGGCAGGGGGCTCCTATGGCTACACCTTC.

The V and J genes are TRBV7-2 and TRBJ2-5; 10 bases agree with TRBD2. The CDR3 is 14 residues long. Germline V CDR1 and CDR2: SGHTA, FQGNSA. Trimming took 2 bases from V and 5 from J; bases not matched to a gene: 2. The CDR3 protein is CASSLLLAGETQYF. CDR3 coding DNA: TGTGCCAGCAGCTTATTACTAGCGGGGGAGACCCAGTACTTC.

The CDR3 is CASSYPARKLFF. The CDR3 DNA is TGTGCCAGCAGTTACCCCGCCCGAAAACTGTTTTTT. The chain links TRBV12-3 or TRBV12-4 to TRBJ1-4; no firm D call. V was trimmed by 4 bases and J by 10 bases, leaving 10 bases between them. The CDR3 consists of 12 residues.

The J gene is TRBJ1-6, the V gene TRBV19; a possible D gene is TRBD1 (6 bases). CDR3 length: 14 amino acids. The V gene lost 8 bases and the J gene lost 5 bases, with 13 bases spanning the gap. Germline-derived CDR1 and CDR2 are LNHDA and SQIVND (reference sequence). For the CDR3, the DNA is TGTGCCAGTGGTAGGGGGAGCGATAATTCACCCCTCCACTTT. It is translated as CASGRGSDNSPLHF.

The gene calls are TRBV5-1 and TRBJ1-2; 7 nucleotides line up with TRBD1. The V segment lost 7 bases and the J segment 3 bases; nucleotides outside the gene matches: 0. This CDR3 spans 11 amino acids. Per germline, CDR1 SGHRS and CDR2 YFSETQ. CDR3 in DNA: TGCGCCAGCGGACAGGACTATGGCTACACCTTC. Translating it yields CASGQDYGYTF.

The J gene is TRBJ2-7, the V gene TRBV5-1; 9 bases are a match to TRBD1. Germline lookup yields CDR1 SGHRS and CDR2 YFSETQ. The CDR3 extends over 16 amino acids. V shed 2 bases, J shed 2 bases, and the junction held 8 bases outside the gene matches. CDR3 bases: TGCGCCAGCAGCTTTCTGGGGACAGGGAACACCTACGAGCAGTACTTC. This encodes CASSFLGTGNTYEQYF.

The chain uses TRBV28 and TRBJ2-5; tentative D call: TRBD2 (5 bases). The CDR3 totals 14 residues. Trimming took 3 bases from V and 5 from J, leaving 13 bases between them. Per the germline V gene, CDR1 is MDHEN and CDR2 is SYDVKM. The CDR3 here is CASSFMQEVETQYF. The CDR3 region has the DNA TGTGCCAGCAGTTTTATGCAGGAGGTCGAGACCCAGTACTTC.

V and J are TRBV14 and TRBJ2-2, with 9 bases aligning to TRBD2. The V segment lost 2 bases and the J segment 7 bases; nucleotides outside the gene matches: 5. CDR1 and CDR2 (germline): SGHDN, FVKESK. This CDR3 is built from 15 residues. This CDR3 is CASSQRGLAFGELFF. Written as DNA, the CDR3 is TGTGCCAGCAGCCAACGGGGACTAGCATTCGGGGAGCTGTTTTTT.

V usage is TRBV18 and J usage is TRBJ1-5, with D possibly matching TRBD1 (6 bases). Germline V lookup: CDR1 KGHSH, CDR2 LQKENI. Trimming removed 6 bases from V and 3 bases from J, with 15 bases in between. This CDR3 is built from 15 residues. CDR3 loop: CASSPGAADNQPQHF. The CDR3, as DNA: TGTGCCAGCTCCCCAGGGGCAGCCGACAATCAGCCCCAGCATTTT.

J is TRBJ1-4 and V is TRBV15; D gene ambiguous. Germline assignment: CDR1 LNHNV and CDR2 YYDKDF (reference sequence). The V end lost 4 bases, the J end lost 4 bases, and 4 bases lay between the germline ends. The length of the CDR3 is 12 residues. The DNA of the CDR3 is TGTGCCACCAGCATCCTTAATGAAAAACTGTTTTTT. This codes for CATSILNEKLFF.

V usage is TRBV11-3 and J usage is TRBJ1-1; D gene ambiguous. CDR1 is SGHNT and CDR2 is YENEEA in the germline V gene. Trimming cost V 5 bases and J 1 base, with 8 bases left between them. The CDR3 runs 13 residues. The DNA for the CDR3 is TGTGCCAGCAGCCACGACGGGAACACTGAAGCTTTCTTT. Protein: CASSHDGNTEAFF.

The chain has TRBV14 and TRBJ1-4, with TRBD1 identical over 12 bases. V was clipped by 2 bases and J by 7 bases; unmatched bases: 5. Per germline, CDR1 SGHDN and CDR2 FVKESK. This CDR3 region has 16 residues. The CDR3 DNA reads TGTGCCAGCAGCCAATTGGGACAGGGGGCGGGTGAAAAACTGTTTTTT. This gives the protein CASSQLGQGAGEKLFF.

This sequence joins TRBV30 and TRBJ2-4; 8 positions agree with TRBD1. This CDR3 has 15 amino acids. CDR1 and CDR2 (germline): GTSNPN, SVGIG (reference sequence). Trimming took 1 base from V and 2 from J; bases not matched to a gene: 4. DNA of the CDR3: TGTGCCTGGAGTGCGGACAGGGTTTCCAAAAACATTCAGTACTTC. It codes for CAWSADRVSKNIQYF.